Shown below are 6 T cell receptor beta chains from a single sample sequenced in a study of T cell responses to AZD1222 COVID-19 vaccine. The assay was immunoSEQ multiplex PCR, and TCRdb's table has in-frame clones only and misses some. The sample yields roughly 91,000 clones, under 95% seen once. Specimen: peripheral blood, collected on day 0 of AZD1222 vaccination. The receptors were gathered from an adult in good health.

DNA for the CDR3: TGTGCCAGCAGCCAGACAGGGGGCAACTATGGCTACACCTTC. It translates to CASSQTGGNYGYTF. V is TRBV7-9 and J is TRBJ1-2, with 10 nucleotides matching TRBD1. Trimming removed 5 bases from V and 2 bases from J; junction bases left unmatched: 2. Germline CDR1 is SEHNR and CDR2 is FQNEAQ (reference sequence). This CDR3 region has 14 residues.

The V gene is TRBV27, the J gene TRBJ1-1; D might be TRBD1 (6 bases). Trimming pared 6 bases from V and 0 bases from J, leaving 11 bases between. Germline V gene lookup returns CDR1 MNHEY and CDR2 SMNVEV (reference sequence). This CDR3 is 14 amino acids long. In DNA, the CDR3 is TGTGCCAGCAGATTTACAGGGCTGAACACTGAAGCTTTCTTT. It encodes CASRFTGLNTEAFF.

This rearrangement joins TRBV6-1 to TRBJ2-2, with TRBD1 as a possible D gene (6 bases). This CDR3 has 16 residues. V dropped 4 bases and J dropped 6 bases, with 18 bases sitting between them. CDR1 and CDR2 (germline): MNHNS, SASEGT. CDR3 residues: CASSVTRGLLAGELFF. The DNA for the CDR3 is TGTGCCAGCAGTGTCACAAGGGGGTTGCTCGCCGGGGAGCTGTTTTTT.

J is TRBJ1-5 and V is TRBV6-5; TRBD1 might be the D (6 bases). Germline CDR1 is MNHEY and CDR2 is SVGAGI. The CDR3 length is 14 residues. Deletions cut 10 bases from V and 2 bases from J, with 15 bases between. The DNA for the CDR3 is TGTGCCACCGGGACACAGGTTGGCAATCAGCCCCAGCATTTT. Its protein is CATGTQVGNQPQHF.

The rearrangement joins TRBV20-1 to TRBJ1-2; D possibly corresponds to TRBD1 (5 bases). The germline V gene encodes CDR1 DFQATT and CDR2 SNEGSKA (reference sequence). Deletions cut 3 bases from V and 4 bases from J, with 12 bases between. The CDR3 has 13 amino acids. The CDR3 bases are TGCAGTGCTAGTGATCTGACAGCCTATGGCTACACCTTC. Amino acids: CSASDLTAYGYTF.

The chain combines TRBV5-1 with TRBJ2-7; D tentatively fits TRBD1 or TRBD2 (5 bases each). This CDR3 has 14 amino acids. Between the trimmed V and J ends, which lost 3 bases and 3 bases, there was a span of 13 bases. CDR1 is SGHRS and CDR2 is YFSETQ in the germline V gene. The CDR3 sequence is CASSSGQGGYEQYF. CDR3 coding DNA: TGCGCCAGCAGCTCGGGGCAAGGAGGCTACGAGCAGTACTTC.